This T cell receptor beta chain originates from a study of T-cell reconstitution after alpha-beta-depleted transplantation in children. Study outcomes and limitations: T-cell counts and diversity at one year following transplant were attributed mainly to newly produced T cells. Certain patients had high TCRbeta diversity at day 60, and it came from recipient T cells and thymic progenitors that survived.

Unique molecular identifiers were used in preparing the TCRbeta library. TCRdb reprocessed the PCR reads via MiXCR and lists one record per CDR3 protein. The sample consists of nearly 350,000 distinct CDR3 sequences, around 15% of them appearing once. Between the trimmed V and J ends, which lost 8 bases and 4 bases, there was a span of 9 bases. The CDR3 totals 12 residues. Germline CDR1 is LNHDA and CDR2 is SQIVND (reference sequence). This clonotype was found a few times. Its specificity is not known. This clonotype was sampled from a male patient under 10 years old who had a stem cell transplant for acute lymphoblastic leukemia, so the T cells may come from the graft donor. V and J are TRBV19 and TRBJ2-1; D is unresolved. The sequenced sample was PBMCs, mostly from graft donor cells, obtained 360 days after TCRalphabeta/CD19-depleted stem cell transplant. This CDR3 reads CASGEKYNEQFF. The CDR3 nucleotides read TGTGCCAGTGGTGAGAAGTACAATGAGCAGTTCTTC.